The rows below give T cell receptor beta chains drawn from one sample of a study of T cells in Graves' hyperthyroidism and ophthalmopathy. TCRdb independently ran MiXCR on the multiplex PCR reads; one entry per CDR3 protein. The data show around 400,000 distinct CDR3 sequences, less than 15% seen once. The sample taken for sequencing was blood. These TCRs come from a woman between 18 and 29 years old with Graves' hyperthyroidism. CDR3s include the opening cysteine and the closing phenylalanine or tryptophan. A D gene is named only where the DNA matches it firmly. The size field is filled for only some rows; it gives once, few, many or a size class.

CDR3aa: CATRQGATTEAFF
CDR3nt: TGTGCCACCCGACAGGGGGCGACGACTGAAGCTTTCTTT
abundance: few
d_gene: TRBD1
v_gene: TRBV27
j_gene: TRBJ1-1

CDR3aa: CASSSHPGTGGGYEQYF
CDR3nt: TGTGCCAGTAGCTCGCACCCCGGGACAGGGGGCGGATACGAGCAGTACTTC
abundance: many
d_gene: TRBD1
v_gene: TRBV19
j_gene: TRBJ2-7

CDR3aa: CASSYFRGDLYGYTF
CDR3nt: TGTGCCAGCAGTTACTTCCGAGGGGACCTCTATGGCTACACCTTC
abundance: many
d_gene: -
v_gene: TRBV6-6
j_gene: TRBJ1-2

CDR3aa: CASSSGQGNSPLHF
CDR3nt: TGTGCCAGCAGCTCGGGACAGGGTAACTCACCCCTCCACTTT
abundance: medium-sized
d_gene: TRBD1
v_gene: TRBV5-1
j_gene: TRBJ1-6

CDR3aa: CAWSGQHSNQPQHF
CDR3nt: TGTGCCTGGAGTGGGCAGCATAGCAATCAGCCCCAGCATTTT
abundance: many
d_gene: -
v_gene: TRBV30
j_gene: TRBJ1-5

CDR3aa: CATHGAGIYGYTF
CDR3nt: TGTGCCACCCACGGGGCAGGGATCTATGGCTACACCTTC
abundance: many
d_gene: -
v_gene: TRBV9
j_gene: TRBJ1-2

CDR3aa: CASSLWRLAGGEETQYF
CDR3nt: TGTGCCAGCAGTTTATGGAGGTTAGCGGGGGGCGAAGAGACCCAGTACTTC
abundance: many
d_gene: TRBD2
v_gene: TRBV28
j_gene: TRBJ2-5

CDR3aa: CASSGVYEQYF
CDR3nt: TGCGCCAGCAGCGGCGTCTACGAGCAGTACTTC
abundance: many
d_gene: -
v_gene: TRBV5-1
j_gene: TRBJ2-7

CDR3aa: CSARFPGLENEQFF
CDR3nt: TGCAGTGCTAGGTTTCCGGGACTAGAGAATGAGCAGTTCTTC
abundance: many
d_gene: TRBD2
v_gene: TRBV20-1
j_gene: TRBJ2-1

CDR3aa: CATSDLPGLAGPNTGELFF
CDR3nt: TGTGCCACCAGTGATTTGCCGGGACTAGCGGGGCCGAACACCGGGGAGCTGTTTTTT
abundance: many
d_gene: TRBD2
v_gene: TRBV24-1
j_gene: TRBJ2-2

CDR3aa: CASSETGVTGELFF
CDR3nt: TGTGCCAGTAGTGAGACAGGGGTCACCGGGGAGCTGTTTTTT
abundance: -
d_gene: TRBD1
v_gene: TRBV19
j_gene: TRBJ2-2

CDR3aa: CASVRPSYGYTF
CDR3nt: TGTGCCAGCGTCCGGCCCTCCTATGGCTACACCTTC
abundance: many
d_gene: -
v_gene: TRBV6-1
j_gene: TRBJ1-2

CDR3aa: CASSPGPGEQFF
CDR3nt: TGTGCCAGCAGCCCCGGTCCGGGTGAGCAGTTCTTC
abundance: -
d_gene: -
v_gene: TRBV14
j_gene: TRBJ2-1

CDR3aa: CASSLSGWTEAFF
CDR3nt: TGTGCCAGCAGTTTGAGTGGGTGGACTGAAGCTTTCTTT
abundance: many
d_gene: -
v_gene: TRBV12-3/TRBV12-4
j_gene: TRBJ1-1

CDR3aa: CASCFQGQGPRTDTQYF
CDR3nt: TGTGCCAGCTGTTTCCAGGGACAGGGGCCGCGCACAGATACGCAGTATTTT
abundance: many
d_gene: TRBD1
v_gene: TRBV27
j_gene: TRBJ2-3

CDR3aa: CASSIIGDDTQYF
CDR3nt: TGTGCCAGTAGTATTATAGGGGACGATACGCAGTATTTT
abundance: few
d_gene: -
v_gene: TRBV19
j_gene: TRBJ2-3

CDR3aa: CASSEKVTGELFF
CDR3nt: TGTGCCAGCTCCGAGAAGGTTACCGGGGAGCTGTTTTTT
abundance: many
d_gene: -
v_gene: TRBV2
j_gene: TRBJ2-2

CDR3aa: CASSYRQGADGYGYTF
CDR3nt: TGCGCCAGCAGCTATAGACAGGGGGCCGATGGCTATGGCTACACCTTC
abundance: many
d_gene: TRBD1
v_gene: TRBV5-1
j_gene: TRBJ1-2